The rows below give T cell receptor beta chains drawn from one sample of a study of blood T cell repertoires in COVID-19. Sequencing used immunoSEQ multiplex PCR; TCRdb keeps in-frame clones, though not all of them. The sample includes approximately 350,000 clones, around 92% seen only once; the top ten take roughly 1.2%. The sequenced material came from peripheral blood. The receptor source for this set is a man aged 35 to 55 with acute or convalescent COVID-19. CDR3s include the opening cysteine and the closing phenylalanine or tryptophan. D genes are given only for firm matches. Some rows mark clone size as missing; the rest say once, few, many or name a class of expanded clone.

TRBJ2-5,TRBD2,TRBV30,-,14,CAWRATSGKETQYF,TGTGCCTGGAGGGCGACTAGCGGAAAAGAGACCCAGTACTTC
TRBJ1-1,TRBD1,TRBV7-9,-,14,CASSKYQGAAEAFF,TGTGCCAGCAGTAAATACCAGGGGGCGGCTGAAGCTTTCTTT
TRBJ1-2,TRBD1,TRBV4-3,-,16,CASSQNYRGLGYGYTF,TGCGCCAGCAGCCAGAACTACAGGGGGCTGGGCTATGGCTACACCTTC
TRBJ1-6,-,TRBV5-6,-,14,CASSLSGYNSPLHF,TGTGCCAGCAGCTTGTCAGGGTACAATTCACCCCTCCACTTT
TRBJ1-5,-,TRBV28,-,14,CASRRHREIGTQHF,TGTGCCAGCAGGAGACACAGGGAGATCGGGACCCAGCATTTT
TRBJ1-2,TRBD1,TRBV6-5,-,14,CASIKDRGRGGYTF,TGTGCCAGCATCAAGGACAGGGGGCGCGGGGGCTACACCTTC
TRBJ2-1,TRBD1,TRBV24-1,-,19,CATSARLDRVGGIYNEQFF,TGTGCCACCAGTGCGAGGCTAGACAGGGTCGGTGGGATCTACAATGAGCAGTTCTTC
TRBJ1-2,-,TRBV19,-,15,CASSVSVTGGFGYTF,TGTGCCAGTAGTGTATCGGTTACTGGGGGCTTTGGCTACACCTTC
TRBJ1-6,TRBD1,TRBV19,once,17,CASSTSGQGLNRSPLHF,TGTGCCAGTAGTACCTCAGGACAGGGGTTGAATCGCTCACCCCTCCACTTT
TRBJ1-5,TRBD1,TRBV27,-,18,CASSLSPRQGGINQPQHF,TGTGCCAGCAGTTTATCCCCGCGACAGGGGGGAATCAATCAGCCCCAGCATTTT
TRBJ1-5,-,TRBV24-1,-,14,CATSESGSNQPQHF,TGTGCCACCAGTGAATCGGGGTCAAATCAGCCCCAGCATTTT
TRBJ1-1,-,TRBV29-1,-,15,CSVDSSGGANTEAFF,TGCAGCGTTGACTCATCGGGGGGCGCGAACACTGAAGCTTTCTTT
TRBJ1-2,TRBD1,TRBV4-1,-,16,CASSQPRQGRNYGYTF,TGCGCCAGCAGCCAGCCGAGACAGGGTAGGAACTATGGCTACACCTTC
TRBJ2-3,TRBD2,TRBV5-4,once,20,CASSLAGTGRTSGGSDTQYF,TGTGCCAGCAGCTTGGCCGGGACAGGGAGGACTAGCGGGGGTTCAGATACGCAGTATTTT
TRBJ2-7,TRBD2,TRBV27,-,15,CASSPLGTSDYEQYF,TGTGCCAGCAGTCCCCTAGGGACTAGCGACTACGAGCAGTACTTC
TRBJ2-5,-,TRBV30,-,15,CAWSVERALQETQYF,TGTGCCTGGAGTGTGGAGCGGGCCCTCCAAGAGACCCAGTACTTC
TRBJ2-7,-,TRBV5-6,few,14,CASSLQDYSYEQYF,TGTGCCAGCAGCCTACAGGACTACTCCTACGAGCAGTACTTC
TRBJ1-1,TRBD1,TRBV7-9,few,13,CASSLHGQGPLPF,TGTGCCAGCAGCTTGCATGGACAGGGCCCACTTCCCTTT
TRBJ2-7,-,TRBV27,once,16,CASSLSSASHPYEQYF,TGTGCCAGCAGTTTAAGTAGTGCGTCTCACCCCTACGAGCAGTACTTC
TRBJ2-1,TRBD1,TRBV27,-,14,CASSFRDSNNEQFF,TGTGCCAGCAGTTTCCGGGACAGTAACAATGAGCAGTTCTTC
TRBJ2-2,-,TRBV3-1/TRBV3-2,-,15,CASSKSHHGTGELFF,TGTGCCAGCAGCAAAAGCCACCACGGCACCGGGGAGCTGTTTTTT
TRBJ2-7,TRBD1,TRBV3-1/TRBV3-2,-,15,CASSQGPGQYYEQYF,TGTGCCAGCAGCCAAGGACCGGGACAGTACTACGAGCAGTACTTC
TRBJ2-1,TRBD2,TRBV28,-,12,CASRSGLVKQFF,TGTGCCAGCAGATCGGGACTAGTCAAGCAGTTCTTC
TRBJ2-3,TRBD2,TRBV11-3,-,17,CASSFRGGSGRTDTQYF,TGTGCCAGCAGCTTCCGAGGGGGTAGCGGGAGAACAGATACGCAGTATTTT
TRBJ2-7,TRBD1,TRBV20-1,-,17,CSASNPGGQGRSYEQYF,TGCAGTGCTAGTAACCCCGGGGGACAGGGCAGGTCCTACGAGCAGTACTTC
TRBJ1-1,-,TRBV3-1/TRBV3-2,-,16,CASSQGAEMWHTEAFF,TGTGCCAGCAGCCAGGGGGCAGAAATGTGGCACACTGAAGCTTTCTTT
TRBJ2-1,TRBD2,TRBV5-1,-,16,CASSPRASGSRTEQFF,TGCGCCAGCAGCCCCCGGGCTAGCGGGAGTCGTACTGAGCAGTTCTTC
TRBJ2-7,TRBD1,TRBV7-9,once,17,CASSGGTGSLFIYEQYF,TGTGCCAGCAGCGGGGGGACAGGGAGCCTCTTCATCTACGAGCAGTACTTC
TRBJ2-3,TRBD1,TRBV15,-,18,CATSRDNLGQGSTDTQYF,TGTGCCACCAGCAGAGATAATCTGGGACAGGGGTCCACAGATACGCAGTATTTT
TRBJ1-2,-,TRBV4-1,-,16,CASSPVGRTSNYGYTF,TGCGCCAGCAGCCCAGTCGGCCGGACATCTAACTATGGCTACACCTTC
TRBJ1-2,-,TRBV9,once,14,CASSALVDQGGYTF,TGTGCCAGCAGCGCCCTAGTGGACCAGGGTGGCTACACCTTC
TRBJ2-1,TRBD2,TRBV6-5,-,15,CASSKLAGDYNEQFF,TGTGCCAGCAGTAAACTAGCGGGAGACTACAATGAGCAGTTCTTC